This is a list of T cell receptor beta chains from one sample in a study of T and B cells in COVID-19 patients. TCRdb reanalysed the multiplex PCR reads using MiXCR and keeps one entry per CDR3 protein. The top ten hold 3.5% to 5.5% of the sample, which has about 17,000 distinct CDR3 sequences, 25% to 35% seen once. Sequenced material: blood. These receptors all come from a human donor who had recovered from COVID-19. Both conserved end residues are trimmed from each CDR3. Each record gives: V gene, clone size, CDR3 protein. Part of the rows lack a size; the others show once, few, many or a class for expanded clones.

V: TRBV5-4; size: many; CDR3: ASGRQGGSGKLF
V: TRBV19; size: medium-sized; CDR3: ASSTIDRADNSPLH
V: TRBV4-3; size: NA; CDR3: ASSQRSGGGYT
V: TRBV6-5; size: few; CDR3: ASSPRTGTAMNTEAF
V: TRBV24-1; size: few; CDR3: ATSDHDRTYEQY
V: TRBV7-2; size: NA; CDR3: ASKKGVIDEKLF
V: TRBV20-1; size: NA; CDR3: SAKGSYEQY
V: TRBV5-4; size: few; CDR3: ASSSRTGLAGHEQY
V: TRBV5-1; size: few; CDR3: ASKTVGGDTQY
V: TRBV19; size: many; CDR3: ASSIRTGRIKEAEAF
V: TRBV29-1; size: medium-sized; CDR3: SVASGGSTDTQY
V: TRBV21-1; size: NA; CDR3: ASSTLRDRESGRGKNIQY
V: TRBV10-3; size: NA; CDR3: AISERGTYNEQF
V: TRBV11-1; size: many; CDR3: ASSLADRGNTEAF
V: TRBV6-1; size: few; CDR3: ASRAAGGQETQY
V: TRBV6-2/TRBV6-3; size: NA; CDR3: ASGDPNQPQH
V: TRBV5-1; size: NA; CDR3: ASSLVPTGDNSPLH
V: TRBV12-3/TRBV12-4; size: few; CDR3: ASSFAGTGESIQY
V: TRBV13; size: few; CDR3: ASSPRTVFSEQY
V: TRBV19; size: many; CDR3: ASSIDRVGTEAF
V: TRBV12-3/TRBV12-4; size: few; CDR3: ASSLDGRRKTEAF
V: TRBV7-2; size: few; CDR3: ASRWDSRSYNEQF
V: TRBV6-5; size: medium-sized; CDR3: ASGTGTYEQY
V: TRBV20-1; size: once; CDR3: SASGGVGEKLF
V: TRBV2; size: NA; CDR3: ASSTDRVTYTGELF
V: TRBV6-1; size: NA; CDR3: ASSMSYDQPQH
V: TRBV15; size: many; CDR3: ATSGTSFDEQY
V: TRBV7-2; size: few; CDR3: ASSLGGGPTGELF
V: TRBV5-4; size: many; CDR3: ASSTRTEGSYNEQF
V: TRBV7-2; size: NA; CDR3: ASSPSSTSPHNEQF
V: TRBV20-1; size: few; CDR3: SARFSGGASSTQY
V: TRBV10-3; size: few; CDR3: AISETRVKNIQY
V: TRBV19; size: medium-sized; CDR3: ASTPQQGAHGELF